The clone carrying this T cell receptor beta chain appeared a few times. The antigen is unknown. This record comes from a study of vaccination and CD4 T cells after COVID-19. With the Oncomine TCR Beta short-read assay, DNA from cultured CD4+ T cells was sequenced. TCRdb redid the calling of the PCR reads with MiXCR, one entry per CDR3 protein. In the table there are about 16,000 distinct CDR3 sequences, approximately 44% of which are singletons. Time point defined: late sampling 161 to 241 days after vaccination in three convalescent patients. Stated treatment: 10-day PBMC culture with coronavirus spike peptide pools or control peptides (ViraFEST assay). First, ViraFEST expanded antigen-specific T cells with peptide pools, and next it sequenced the TCRs. The CDR3 is 13 amino acids. The germline gives CDR1 SGHTA, CDR2 FQGNSA. V dropped 5 bases and J dropped 12; count of bases not matched to a gene: 8.

The material sequenced was CD4+ T cells from blood, cultured in vitro, taken about 7 months after SARS-CoV-2 vaccination. The sequence came from a human donor who had recovered from COVID-19. This chain joins TRBV7-2 and TRBJ2-7; 12 nucleotides match TRBD2. The DNA for the CDR3 is TGTGCCAGCAGCGAGACTAGCGGGAGCGACCCGTACTTC. Residues: CASSETSGSDPYF.